This TCR beta chain emerged from a study of blood T cell repertoires in COVID-19. About the research overall: Spain, Italy and the United States supplied samples that represented acute and convalescent COVID-19. Sources were T cells, B-cell-depleted T cells, or PBMCs; the material itself was cDNA or gDNA.

Authors' data handling: For nucleated cells, counts were estimated from reference gene primer amplification. This table comes from immunoSEQ multiplex PCR, and its TCRdb copy is limited to in-frame clones, with some not included. The D gene and trimming were derived from the DNA, and the V and J assignments and clone size from that table. The sample lists roughly 120,000 clones, approximately 80% occurring once. The CDR3 has 16 amino acids. Germline lookup yields CDR1 MDHEN and CDR2 SYDVKM. With 7 bases clipped from V and 4 bases from J, the junction kept 13 bases outside the gene matches. The gene calls are TRBV28 and TRBJ2-1; TRBD2 aligns across 7 bases. Material: peripheral blood. The source is a human donor in a cohort sampled during active COVID-19. CDR3 in amino acids: CASKSGMGGEYNEQFF. The CDR3, as DNA: TGTGCCAGCAAGAGCGGGATGGGGGGGGAATACAATGAGCAGTTCTTC.